This TCR beta chain was observed in a study of blood T cell repertoires in COVID-19. In the study overall: T cells, B-cell-depleted T cells, or PBMCs provided the cDNA or gDNA that served as material.

The data were produced by immunoSEQ multiplex PCR, yet TCRdb's version contains in-frame clones alone and is incomplete. The sample holds approximately 290,000 clones, about 86% seen once. Seattle patients were enrolled while actively infected and followed longitudinally. The TCR originated in a person aged 65-85 years with COVID-19, enrolled during active disease. Sequencing was performed on peripheral blood.

In nucleotides, the CDR3 is TGTGCCAGCAGGGCCACTAGCGGGGGCTACTCTGGGGCCAACGTCCTGACTTTC. Translated: CASRATSGGYSGANVLTF. The J gene is TRBJ2-6, the V gene TRBV7-3; 11 nucleotides align to TRBD2. After removal of 6 bases from V and 0 bases from J, the junction contained 7 bases not matched to a gene. This CDR3 has 18 residues. Germline V lookup: CDR1 SGHTA, CDR2 FQGTGA.